Presented here are 10 T cell receptor beta chains from one specimen sequenced in a study of cytomegalovirus exposure and HLA in healthy donors. The PCR contained 60 Vbeta and 13 Jbeta primers. Assay used: immunoSEQ multiplex PCR; TCRdb lists only in-frame clones, some missing. The sample has more than 50,000 clones. The sample was PBMCs. The receptors were gathered from a man aged 45 to 65 in good health and CMV-seropositive.

The V gene is TRBV6-1, the J gene TRBJ2-2, with D possibly TRBD2 on 7 matching bases. The V gene's germline CDR1 is MNHNS and CDR2 SASEGT. Deletions cut 3 bases from V and 6 bases from J, with 11 bases between. The CDR3 extends over 14 amino acids. The CDR3 DNA reads as TGTGCCAGCAGTGATGCGGGGGCCGCCGGGGAGCTGTTTTTT. This gives the protein CASSDAGAAGELFF.

About this clone itself: An end of the junction does not agree with germline; a read error may underlie this. The chain links TRBV6-6 to TRBJ1-2, with 8 nucleotides matching TRBD1. Germline V gives CDR1 MNHNY, CDR2 SVGAGI (reference sequence). CDR3 length: 16 residues. The CDR3 spells CASSPGAGGADYGYSF. CDR3 DNA sequence: TGTGCCAGCAGTCCCGGGGCAGGGGGCGCGGACTATGGCTACTCCTTC.

The genes are TRBV2 and TRBJ1-5; D is ambiguous. Looked up from germline, CDR1 is SNHLY and CDR2 is FYNNEI. Trimming took 5 bases from V and 4 from J, leaving 9 bases between them. The CDR3 consists of 13 residues. DNA for the CDR3: TGTGCCAGCAGTAGGCAGGTAAATCAGCCCCAGCATTTT. Protein product: CASSRQVNQPQHF.

The V and J genes are TRBV28 and TRBJ1-2; TRBD1 matches at 7 bases. In germline, CDR1 is MDHEN, CDR2 SYDVKM. The CDR3 loop spans 13 amino acids. The V and J ends lost 2 bases and 7 bases, in that order; junction bases with no gene match: 4. The DNA for the CDR3 is TGTGCCAGCAGTTTAACAGGGGAGGCTGGCTACACCTTC. Its protein is CASSLTGEAGYTF.

The chain combines TRBV9 with TRBJ1-2; TRBD1 agrees at 7 bases. With 1 base clipped from V and 5 bases from J, the junction kept 11 bases outside the gene matches. The CDR3 has 16 amino acids. Germline V gene sequence: CDR1 SGDLS, CDR2 YYNGEE. The CDR3 nucleotides read TGTGCCAGCAGCGTAACCCCGACAGGGATAGGTTATGGCTACACCTTC. It codes for CASSVTPTGIGYGYTF.

The chain is built from TRBV5-4 and TRBJ1-2; D is unresolved. V shed 5 bases and J shed 5 bases, with 10 bases lying between them. The CDR3 is 12 residues long. Germline CDR1 is SGHNT and CDR2 is YYREEE (reference sequence). The CDR3 bases are TGTGCCAGCAGTCCAGGCCTTTATGGCTACACCTTC. This codes for CASSPGLYGYTF.

The CDR3 reads CASSQSGGQGAITEAFF. The CDR3 bases are TGTGCCAGCAGCCAATCGGGGGGACAGGGGGCGATCACTGAAGCTTTCTTT. The gene calls are TRBV16 and TRBJ1-1, with TRBD1 identical over 12 bases. CDR3 length equals 17 residues. Unmatched junction bases numbered 6, after V lost 0 bases and J lost 4 bases. Germline values: CDR1 KGHSY, CDR2 FQNENV.

This sequence joins TRBV28 and TRBJ2-7; D gene uncertain. The CDR3 has 13 residues. The germline CDR1 and CDR2 sequences are MDHEN and SYDVKM. The V end was cut by 3 bases, the J end by 2 bases, with 8 bases between. This CDR3 is CASSLAATYEQYF. Here the CDR3 DNA reads TGTGCCAGCAGTTTGGCCGCCACCTACGAGCAGTACTTC.

The chain couples TRBV7-9 to TRBJ1-5, with D possibly TRBD1 on 5 matching bases. Germline V gene sequence: CDR1 SEHNR, CDR2 FQNEAQ (reference sequence). This CDR3 contains 14 residues. Trimming removed 1 base from V and 2 bases from J, with 6 bases in between. The DNA of the CDR3 is TGTGCCAGCAGCTTAGAAGGGGGCAATCAGCCCCAGCATTTT. Amino acid sequence: CASSLEGGNQPQHF.

The chain is built from TRBV5-4 and TRBJ2-1; 8 bases match TRBD1. This CDR3 spans 13 amino acids. Losses at the gene ends were 4 bases for V and 5 bases for J; bases not matched to a gene: 2. Looked up from germline, CDR1 is SGHNT and CDR2 is YYREEE (reference sequence). CDR3 DNA sequence: TGTGCCAGCAGCCCGGGACAGGACAATGAGCAGTTCTTC. Its translation: CASSPGQDNEQFF.